The 25 T cell receptor beta chains in this list originate from one sample, sequenced in a study of T-cell memory formation after mild COVID-19. In TCRdb, the 5' RACE reads were re-called with MiXCR into one record per CDR3 protein. Of roughly 400,000 distinct CDR3 sequences listed, roughly 15% are singletons. Sample: PBMCs or a T cell subset sorted from them (not recorded which). The source of these receptors is a young man who had mild COVID-19 (a few samples of this study predate the infection). Cell type and time point are not known.

This clonotype was seen a handful of times. V and J are TRBV13 and TRBJ2-5; 8 nucleotides agree with TRBD1. The CDR3 is 13 residues long. V was pared by 5 bases and J by 4 bases, with 3 bases of the junction left unmatched. The germline CDR1 and CDR2 sequences are PRHDT and FYEKMQ (reference sequence). The CDR3 DNA sequence: TGTGCCAGCAGCGAGCAGGGGGCAGAGACCCAGTACTTC. Translation: CASSEQGAETQYF.

This clonotype was seen more than once but under ten times. The genes are TRBV20-1 and TRBJ2-1; the D gene could be TRBD1 or TRBD2 (7 bases each). This CDR3 is 15 amino acids long. V was pared by 0 bases and J by 3 bases, with 12 bases between. Germline CDR1 DFQATT, CDR2 SNEGSKA (reference sequence). The CDR3 is CSARDRGDSYNEQFF. In DNA, the CDR3 is TGCAGTGCTAGAGATCGGGGGGACAGCTACAATGAGCAGTTCTTC.

There are a few counts of this clonotype. V gene TRBV25-1 combines with J gene TRBJ2-4, with 9 bases aligning to TRBD1. V lost 5 bases and J lost 2; bases outside the gene matches: 4. This CDR3 has 15 amino acids. Germline loops: CDR1 MGHDK, CDR2 SYGVNS. The CDR3 region has the DNA TGTGCCAGCAGTTTAACAGGGGGCACCAAAAACATTCAGTACTTC. Its protein is CASSLTGGTKNIQYF.

This clonotype was observed a single time. The chain couples TRBV7-6 to TRBJ2-7; D call uncertain. CDR1 is SGHVS and CDR2 is FNYEAQ in the germline V gene. The CDR3 loop spans 13 amino acids. Trimming took 1 base from V and 2 from J, leaving 6 bases between them. CDR3 coding DNA: TGTGCCAGCAGCTTAGGAACCCCCTACGAGCAGTACTTC. Its translation: CASSLGTPYEQYF. The variable domain in full, completed from reference TRBV7-6 and TRBJ2-7, reads GAGVSQSPRYKVTKRGQDVALRCDPISGHVSLYWYRQALGQGPEFLTYFNYEAQQDKSGLPNDRFSAERPEGSISTLTIQRTEQRDSAMYRCASSLGTPYEQYFGPGTRLTVT.

This clonotype was seen only a few times. The J gene is TRBJ2-5, the V gene TRBV4-2, with a possible D match to TRBD2 (6 bases). The V gene's germline CDR1 is LGHNA and CDR2 YNFKEQ. The CDR3 has 14 residues. V dropped 3 bases and J dropped 5 bases, with 13 bases sitting between them. The CDR3 DNA reads as TGTGCCAGCAGCCACCGACTAGATTTCGAGACCCAGTACTTC. Translation: CASSHRLDFETQYF.

The chain employs TRBV6-5 and TRBJ1-1; TRBD1 agrees at 8 bases. The ends lost 7 bases at V and 10 bases at J; junction bases unmatched: 11. Germline V gene sequence: CDR1 MNHEY, CDR2 SVGAGI. The CDR3 consists of 13 residues. The CDR3, as DNA: TGTGCCAGCATGGTTCAGGGGGCGCGGGTAGCTTTCTTT. Translated, it gives CASMVQGARVAFF.

This sequence joins TRBV7-2 and TRBJ2-1; 7 nucleotides align to TRBD2. The CDR3 loop spans 15 amino acids. The germline CDR1 and CDR2 sequences are SGHTA and FQGNSA. The V gene end was trimmed by 4 bases and the J gene end by 1 base; junction bases not matched to a gene: 4. The CDR3 DNA follows: TGTGCCAGCAGCTGGGGACTAACATCCTACAATGAGCAGTTCTTC. Residues: CASSWGLTSYNEQFF.

This chain uses TRBV24-1 with TRBJ1-1; TRBD1 aligns across 7 bases. Germline loops: CDR1 KGHDR, CDR2 SFDVKD. V shed 1 base, J shed 0 bases, and the junction held 10 bases outside the gene matches. The CDR3 is made up of 18 amino acids. The CDR3 loop reads CATSDFRGLQNLNTEAFF. CDR3 in DNA: TGTGCCACCAGTGATTTTAGGGGGCTCCAGAATCTGAACACTGAAGCTTTCTTT.

This clonotype has more than one count but fewer than ten. This chain uses TRBV6-6 with TRBJ2-6; weak D call: TRBD1 (5 bases). Germline CDR1 MNHNY, CDR2 SVGAGI (reference sequence). The V end was cut by 5 bases, the J end by 0 bases, with 11 bases between. There are 16 residues in the CDR3. In nucleotides, the CDR3 is TGTGCCAGCAGTCCTCCCAGGGACTCTGGGGCCAACGTCCTGACTTTC. Residues: CASSPPRDSGANVLTF.

The V call is TRBV5-1, the J call TRBJ1-2, with TRBD1 identical over 7 bases. Germline V gene lookup returns CDR1 SGHRS and CDR2 YFSETQ. CDR3 length equals 14 residues. Germline trimming cut 4 bases from V and 6 bases from J; bases unmatched to any gene: 9. DNA of the CDR3: TGCGCCAGCAGCCGAGGACAGGTGGAAGATGGCTACACCTTC. Translation: CASSRGQVEDGYTF.

This clonotype was recorded a few times. This chain links TRBV7-3 with TRBJ2-2; D is perhaps TRBD2 (6 bases). The V end was cut by 5 bases, the J end by 1 base, with 17 bases between. Germline V CDR1 and CDR2: SGHTA, FQGTGA. The CDR3 totals 17 residues. CDR3: CASSRNPGLQNTGELFF. The CDR3 nucleotides are TGTGCCAGCAGCCGAAACCCGGGACTTCAGAACACCGGGGAGCTGTTTTTT.

This clonotype was recorded at least ten times. The chain couples TRBV4-3 to TRBJ2-7, with 10 bases fitting TRBD2. J gave up 5 bases and V 1 base, and 8 bases lay outside the gene matches. Germline CDR1 reads LGHNA; CDR2 reads YSLEER. This CDR3 region has 16 residues. The DNA for the CDR3 is TGCGCCAGCAGCCAAGGCGGAGCGGGGGGGTTCGACGAGCAGTACTTC. It is translated as CASSQGGAGGFDEQYF.

The chain couples TRBV6-5 to TRBJ2-1, with 9 bases that match TRBD2. Germline V gene lookup returns CDR1 MNHEY and CDR2 SVGAGI. Trimming cost V 1 base and J 5 bases; bases outside gene matches: 6. This CDR3 spans 16 amino acids. Here the CDR3 DNA reads TGTGCCAGCAGTTACTTGGCGGGGGGGCTCGACAATGAGCAGTTCTTC. This codes for CASSYLAGGLDNEQFF.

This clonotype was detected ten times or more. The chain joins TRBV7-2 to TRBJ2-5; 7 nucleotides agree with TRBD2. CDR3 length: 15 amino acids. V lost 5 bases, J lost 4 bases, and 10 bases stayed unmatched. Per the germline V gene, CDR1 is SGHTA and CDR2 is FQGNSA. CDR3 sequence (DNA): TGTGCCAGCAGCCCGGGGGGAGTATCGGGAGAGACCCAGTACTTC. Translated: CASSPGGVSGETQYF.

This rearrangement joins TRBV18 to TRBJ2-7, with D perhaps TRBD1 or TRBD2 (5 bases each). Trimming cost V 2 bases and J 4 bases, with 15 bases left between them. Germline V gene sequence: CDR1 KGHSH, CDR2 LQKENI. The length of the CDR3 is 15 residues. The CDR3 nucleotides are TGTGCCAGCTCACCATCGGCGGGCAGGGATTACGAGCAGTACGTC. Its translation is CASSPSAGRDYEQYV.

This clonotype was detected only a few times. This rearrangement joins TRBV10-3 to TRBJ2-2, with unresolved D. V was clipped by 6 bases and J by 5 bases, with 19 bases between them. Germline CDR1 and CDR2: ENHRY and SYGVKD. CDR3 length: 16 residues. CDR3 protein: CAISREVVKLTGELFF. The CDR3 nucleotides are TGTGCCATCAGCAGAGAGGTGGTGAAATTGACCGGGGAGCTGTTTTTT.

The chain employs TRBV15 and TRBJ1-2; 9 positions agree with TRBD1. The germline V gene has CDR1 LNHNV and CDR2 YYDKDF (reference sequence). The CDR3 sequence is 14 residues long. V was clipped by 3 bases and J by 7 bases; unmatched bases: 6. Here the CDR3 DNA reads TGTGCCACCAGCAGCTTCCGGGACAGGGTTGGCTACACCTTC. Protein product: CATSSFRDRVGYTF.

This chain uses TRBV30 with TRBJ1-1; 8 bases agree with TRBD1. CDR3 length: 13 residues. J was trimmed by 8 bases and V by 2 bases; bases with no gene match: 7. Germline V gene data show CDR1 as GTSNPN and CDR2 as SVGIG (reference sequence). The CDR3 nucleotides are TGTGCCTGGAGTCCCTCTCACAGGGGGGAAGCTTTCTTT. This codes for CAWSPSHRGEAFF.

The chain recombines TRBV5-1 with TRBJ2-3, with 8 positions matching TRBD2. Trimming removed 4 bases from V and 2 bases from J; junction bases left unmatched: 6. The CDR3 is 15 amino acids. CDR1 is SGHRS, CDR2 YFSETQ, per germline. The CDR3 spells CASSRLAGTTDTQYF. The CDR3 nucleotides are TGCGCCAGCAGCCGTTTAGCGGGGACCACAGATACGCAGTATTTT.

This chain links TRBV3-1 with TRBJ1-4; D not resolved. This CDR3 has 19 residues. Germline CDR1 LGHDT, CDR2 YNNKEL (reference sequence). Trimming shortened V by 0 bases and J by 5 bases, and 22 bases separated the two germline ends. The CDR3 protein is CASSQDMGGKAADNEKLFF. CDR3 nucleotides: TGTGCCAGCAGCCAAGATATGGGAGGGAAAGCAGCGGACAATGAAAAACTGTTTTTT. Supplemented by reference TRBV3-1 and TRBJ1-4, the full variable domain reads DTAVSQTPKYLVTQMGNDKSIKCEQNLGHDTMYWYKQDSKKFLKIMFSYNNKELIINETVPNRFSPKSPDKAHLNLHINSLELGDSAVYFCASSQDMGGKAADNEKLFFGSGTQLSVL.

V gene TRBV10-3 combines with J gene TRBJ2-5, with unresolved D. Between the trimmed V and J ends, which lost 0 bases and 1 base, there was a span of 12 bases. CDR3 length: 16 residues. Germline V gene lookup returns CDR1 ENHRY and CDR2 SYGVKD. The CDR3: CAISESSVVGQETQYF. DNA for the CDR3: TGTGCCATCAGTGAGTCGTCAGTTGTTGGCCAAGAGACCCAGTACTTC.

The table lists this clonotype with a few counts. The genes are TRBV2 and TRBJ1-2; 7 bases map to TRBD1. V lost 2 bases to trimming and J lost 8 bases; unmatched junction nucleotides: 2. This CDR3 comprises 12 residues. Per the germline V gene, CDR1 is SNHLY and CDR2 is FYNNEI. CDR3 sequence (DNA): TGTGCCAGCAGTGAAAGGGGGCGAGGCTACACCTTC. This codes for CASSERGRGYTF.

CDR3: CSAVGGPSYNSPLHF. CDR3 DNA: TGCAGTGCTGTTGGGGGACCCTCCTATAATTCACCCCTCCACTTT. V and J are TRBV20-1 and TRBJ1-6; tentatively, D is TRBD1 (5 bases). This CDR3 is 15 amino acids long. In germline, CDR1 is DFQATT, CDR2 SNEGSKA (reference sequence). Between the trimmed V and J ends, which lost 5 bases and 0 bases, there was a span of 11 bases.

This clonotype was counted a few times. The chain is built from TRBV6-5 and TRBJ2-1, with 13 bases matching TRBD2. The CDR3 is 17 amino acids. Germline V gene sequence: CDR1 MNHEY, CDR2 SVGAGI. V gave up 2 bases and J gave up 3 bases; unmatched junction bases: 4. The CDR3 loop reads CASSYTRLAGGYNEQFF. CDR3 DNA sequence: TGTGCCAGCAGTTACACCAGACTAGCGGGGGGCTACAATGAGCAGTTCTTC.

This chain links TRBV12-3 or TRBV12-4 with TRBJ1-2; weak D call: TRBD1 (5 bases). V lost 6 bases, J lost 6 bases, and 11 bases lay in between. The CDR3 spans 12 residues. In DNA, the CDR3 is TGTGCCAGCAGCCGGGACGCGGATGGCTACACCTTC. It is translated as CASSRDADGYTF.